The clone carrying this T cell receptor (beta chain) has a single count. The data stem from a study of blood T cell repertoires in COVID-19. About the study: Specimens from acute and convalescent COVID-19 originated in the United States, Italy and Spain. PBMCs, B-cell-depleted T cells, or T cells were the source of the cDNA or gDNA that made up the material.

V dropped 0 bases and J dropped 2 bases, with 12 bases sitting between them. CDR1 and CDR2 (germline): MNHNY, SVGAGI (reference sequence). The CDR3 runs to 16 residues. Per the authors' pipeline: Counts of nucleated cells, estimated from reference gene primer amplification, were obtained. Measured with immunoSEQ multiplex PCR; TCRdb has only the in-frame clones, and not every one. The D gene and trimming were derived from the DNA, and the V and J assignments and clone size from that table. The table includes roughly 140,000 clones, around 84% detected once. V gene TRBV6-6 combines with J gene TRBJ2-3, with a possible D match to TRBD1 (6 bases). The TCR sequence derives from a human donor in a cohort sampled during active COVID-19. Sequences were obtained from peripheral blood. The CDR3 loop reads CASSYSWGTPTDTQYF. CDR3 nucleotides: TGTGCCAGCAGTTACTCGTGGGGGACACCCACAGATACGCAGTATTTT.